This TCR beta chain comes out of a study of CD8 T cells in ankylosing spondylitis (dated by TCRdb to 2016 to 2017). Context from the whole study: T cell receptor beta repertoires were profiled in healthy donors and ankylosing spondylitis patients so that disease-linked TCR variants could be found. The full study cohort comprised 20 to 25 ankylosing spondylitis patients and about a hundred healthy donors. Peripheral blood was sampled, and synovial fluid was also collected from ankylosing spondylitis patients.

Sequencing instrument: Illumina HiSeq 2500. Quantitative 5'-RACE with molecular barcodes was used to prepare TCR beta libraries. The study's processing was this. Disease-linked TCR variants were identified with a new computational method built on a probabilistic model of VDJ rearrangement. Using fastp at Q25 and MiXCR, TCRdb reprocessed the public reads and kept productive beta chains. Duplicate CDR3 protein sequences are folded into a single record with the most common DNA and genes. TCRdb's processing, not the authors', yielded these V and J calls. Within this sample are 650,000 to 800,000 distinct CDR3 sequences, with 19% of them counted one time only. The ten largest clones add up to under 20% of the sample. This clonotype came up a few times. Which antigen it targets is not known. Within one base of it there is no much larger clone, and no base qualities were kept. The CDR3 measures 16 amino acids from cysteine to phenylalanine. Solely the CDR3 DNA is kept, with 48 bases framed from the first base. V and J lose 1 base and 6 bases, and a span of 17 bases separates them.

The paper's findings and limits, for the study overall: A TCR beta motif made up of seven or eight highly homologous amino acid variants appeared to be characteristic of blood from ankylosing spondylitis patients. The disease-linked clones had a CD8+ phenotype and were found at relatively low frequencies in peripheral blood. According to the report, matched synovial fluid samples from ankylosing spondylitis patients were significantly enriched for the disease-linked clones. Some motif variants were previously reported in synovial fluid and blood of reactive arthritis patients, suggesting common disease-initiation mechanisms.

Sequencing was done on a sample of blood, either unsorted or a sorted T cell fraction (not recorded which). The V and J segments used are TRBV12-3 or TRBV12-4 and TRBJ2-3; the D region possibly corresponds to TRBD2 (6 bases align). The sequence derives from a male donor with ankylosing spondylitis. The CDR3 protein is CASSLGGWRGGDTQYF. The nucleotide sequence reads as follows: TGTGCCAGCAGTTTAGGAGGTTGGCGGGGAGGCGATACGCAGTATTTT.